The next 24 T cell receptor beta chains were all read from a single sample in a study of T-cell reconstitution after alpha-beta-depleted transplantation in children. Unique molecular identifiers tagged the TCRbeta library. TCRdb reprocessed the PCR reads via MiXCR and lists one record per CDR3 protein. The sample holds 190,000 or so distinct CDR3 sequences; roughly 15% are singletons and the top ten take less than 15%. The sequencing used PBMCs from the stem cell graft donor, collected from the stem cell graft. The receptors stem from a human donor who donated a stem cell graft to a child with acute lymphoblastic leukemia.

This clonotype was picked up many times. CDR3 amino acids: CASSPNSGSFNEQYF. In DNA, the CDR3 is TGTGCCAGCAGCCCAAATAGCGGGAGTTTCAACGAGCAGTACTTC. The V call is TRBV7-9, the J call TRBJ2-7; 9 bases are a match to TRBD2. The CDR3 is 15 residues long. CDR1 SEHNR and CDR2 FQNEAQ come from the germline V gene (reference sequence). V dropped 5 bases and J dropped 5; count of bases not matched to a gene: 10.

This clonotype has ten or more counts. The CDR3 loop is CASSLGPGSYEQYF. The CDR3 DNA reads as TGCGCCAGCAGCTTGGGGCCAGGGTCCTACGAGCAGTACTTC. The gene calls are TRBV5-1 and TRBJ2-7, with TRBD1 as a possible D gene (5 bases). The CDR3 contains 14 residues. V lost 0 bases and J lost 1, with 8 bases in between. Germline V lookup: CDR1 SGHRS, CDR2 YFSETQ.

This clonotype was counted ten times or more. The genes are TRBV7-8 and TRBJ1-1; D is possibly TRBD1 (6 bases). The CDR3 sequence is 15 residues long. Trimming removed 5 bases from V and 1 base from J, with 14 bases in between. Germline V gene sequence: CDR1 SGHVS, CDR2 FQNEAQ. The CDR3 loop reads CASSRWGGPNTEAFF. Written as DNA, the CDR3 is TGTGCCAGCAGCCGGTGGGGGGGCCCGAACACTGAAGCTTTCTTT.

This clonotype occurred many times. The rearrangement uses TRBV5-1 and TRBJ2-6; D gene ambiguous. Germline CDR1 is SGHRS and CDR2 is YFSETQ. The V end was cut by 3 bases, the J end by 0 bases, with 10 bases between. The CDR3 has 16 amino acids. The CDR3 loop reads CASSSLMVSGANVLTF. In DNA form, the CDR3 reads TGCGCCAGCAGCTCGCTGATGGTCTCTGGGGCCAACGTCCTGACTTTC.

The table lists this clonotype with many counts. Germline and junction disagree at one end, which may indicate a read error. The chain recombines TRBV12-3 or TRBV12-4 with TRBJ2-7; D is perhaps TRBD1 (6 bases). The CDR3 has 14 residues. CDR3 nucleotide sequence: TGTGCCAGCAGCGACCAAGGGGGATCCTCCGAGCAGTACTTC. This translates into CASSDQGGSSEQYF.

In regard to this clonotype: The final CDR3 position lacks the conserved phenylalanine or tryptophan, pointing to a likely read error. CDR3 sequence (DNA): TGTGCCAGCAGTCGACGGGCTTCGCTGGAAGATACGCAGTATTTG. It encodes CASSRRASLEDTQYL. The chain employs TRBV27 and TRBJ2-3; D remains ambiguous. Germline assignment: CDR1 MNHEY and CDR2 SMNVEV (reference sequence). V lost 5 bases, J lost 5 bases, and 17 bases lay in between. The CDR3 runs 15 residues.

Only a few counts were recorded for this clonotype. The chain has TRBV28 and TRBJ2-7; tentatively, D is TRBD1 or TRBD2 (5 bases each). The V and J ends lost 6 bases and 6 bases respectively, with 21 bases between them. Germline-derived CDR1 and CDR2 are MDHEN and SYDVKM. CDR3 length: 15 residues. The CDR3 sequence: CASRRSGTPRTEQYF. The CDR3 DNA follows: TGTGCCAGCAGGCGATCCGGGACCCCGCGGACCGAGCAGTACTTC.

This clonotype was counted many times. The J gene is TRBJ2-5, the V gene TRBV12-3 or TRBV12-4; D is undetermined. The CDR3 sequence is 12 residues long. V was trimmed by 6 bases and J by 4 bases, leaving 9 bases between them. CDR3 sequence reads: CASSLDRETQYF. Here the CDR3 DNA reads TGTGCCAGCAGCTTGGACCGAGAGACCCAGTACTTC.

At least ten counts were recorded for this clonotype. The chain carries TRBV19 and TRBJ2-2; D might be TRBD1 (6 bases). Trimming stripped 7 bases from V and 4 bases from J, with 10 bases between. The CDR3 runs 13 residues. CDR1 is LNHDA, CDR2 SQIVND, per germline (reference sequence). In nucleotides, the CDR3 is TGTGCCAGTAAGGAGACAGGCACCGGGGAGCTGTTTTTT. It encodes CASKETGTGELFF. Full variable domain (outside the CDR3, taken from reference TRBV19 and TRBJ2-2): DGGITQSPKYLFRKEGQNVTLSCEQNLNHDAMYWYRQDPGQGLRLIYYSQIVNDFQKGDIAEGYSVSREKKESFPLTVTSAQKNPTAFYLCASKETGTGELFFGEGSRLTVL.

V gene TRBV12-3 or TRBV12-4 combines with J gene TRBJ1-1; no firm D call. Trimming shortened V by 6 bases and J by 1 base, and 3 bases separated the two germline ends. The CDR3 has 11 residues. The CDR3 nucleotides are TGTGCCAGCAGCCCGAACACTGAAGCTTTCTTT. It is translated as CASSPNTEAFF.

This clonotype was detected ten times or more. The J gene is TRBJ2-2, the V gene TRBV5-1; 8 positions agree with TRBD1. V dropped 4 bases and J dropped 4; count of bases not matched to a gene: 6. The germline V gene has CDR1 SGHRS and CDR2 YFSETQ. The CDR3 covers 15 residues. The CDR3 bases are TGCGCCAGCAGCGTGACAGGGGCGAGCACCGGGGAGCTGTTTTTT. Its protein is CASSVTGASTGELFF.

This clonotype has a count of ten or more. The rearrangement links TRBV11-3 to TRBJ1-2; D is ambiguous. There are 12 residues in the CDR3. Trimming pared 5 bases from V and 6 bases from J, leaving 10 bases between. Per the germline V gene, CDR1 is SGHNT and CDR2 is YENEEA. This chain's CDR3 is CASSADLDGYTF. CDR3 nucleotides: TGTGCCAGCAGCGCCGATTTGGATGGCTACACCTTC.

This clonotype was observed a single time. This rearrangement joins TRBV11-1 to TRBJ1-1, with 9 positions matching TRBD1. Germline loops: CDR1 SGHAT, CDR2 FQDESV (reference sequence). Trimming at V came to 7 bases and at J to 1 base, leaving 4 bases not matched to a gene. The CDR3 is 14 residues long. The DNA of the CDR3 is TGTGCCAGCATCCTGACAGGGGGGAACACTGAAGCTTTCTTT. As protein: CASILTGGNTEAFF.

V gene TRBV11-2 combines with J gene TRBJ2-1, with TRBD2 matching over 8 bases. Losses at the gene ends were 5 bases for V and 10 bases for J; bases not matched to a gene: 16. CDR3 length: 16 amino acids. Germline V CDR1 and CDR2: SGHAT, FQNNGV. CDR3 sequence (DNA): TGTGCCAGCAGCCCCCCGGTAGCGGGGAGGGCCCGGGAGCAGTTCTTC. Translating it yields CASSPPVAGRAREQFF.

The sample holds many counts of this clonotype. V and J are TRBV29-1 and TRBJ2-2; D is unresolved. The V and J ends lost 5 bases and 5 bases respectively, with 12 bases between them. The CDR3 spans 13 residues. The germline CDR1 and CDR2 sequences are SQVTM and ANQGSEA. CDR3 coding DNA: TGCAGCGTTATGGGAATCTTGACCGGGGAGCTGTTTTTT. As protein: CSVMGILTGELFF.

This clonotype was seen many times. The V gene is TRBV5-1, the J gene TRBJ2-1; D is unclear. The CDR3 length is 15 residues. The germline V gene has CDR1 SGHRS and CDR2 YFSETQ. Trimming shortened V by 0 bases and J by 4 bases, and 11 bases separated the two germline ends. This chain's CDR3 is CASSLASTSYNEQFF. The CDR3 DNA reads as TGCGCCAGCAGCTTGGCCAGTACAAGTTACAATGAGCAGTTCTTC.

A few counts support this clonotype. The chain recombines TRBV20-1 with TRBJ1-4; a possible D gene is TRBD1 (5 bases). CDR1 is DFQATT and CDR2 is SNEGSKA in the germline V gene (reference sequence). V lost 6 bases and J 7 bases, leaving 9 bases between the germline ends. The CDR3 extends over 11 amino acids. CDR3 DNA sequence: TGCAGTGCGCGGGGGGTTGAAAAACTGTTTTTT. It codes for CSARGVEKLFF.

This clonotype has a count of ten or more. The V call is TRBV7-9, the J call TRBJ2-2; D is possibly TRBD2 (5 bases). The CDR3 extends over 16 amino acids. The ends were cut back, 4 bases at V and 2 bases at J, with 14 bases in the middle. Germline-derived CDR1 and CDR2 are SEHNR and FQNEAQ (reference sequence). The chain's CDR3 is CASSSRGTVNTGELFF. CDR3 nucleotides: TGTGCCAGCAGCTCCCGGGGAACAGTAAACACCGGGGAGCTGTTTTTT.

This clonotype has a count of ten or more. The chain joins TRBV20-1 to TRBJ2-7; D uncertain. CDR1 and CDR2 from the germline V gene are DFQATT and SNEGSKA (reference sequence). The germline V and J ends were trimmed by 6 bases and 5 bases, with 20 bases remaining between them. The CDR3 contains 14 residues. The CDR3 DNA reads as TGCAGTGCCCCCCGTATTCAGTCCCACCACGAGCAGTACTTC. It specifies CSAPRIQSHHEQYF.

This clonotype has a count of ten or more. The gene calls are TRBV6-1 and TRBJ2-3; D remains ambiguous. Germline values: CDR1 MNHNS, CDR2 SASEGT. The CDR3 has 15 amino acids. V lost 1 base and J lost 0, with 8 bases in between. The CDR3 spells CASSEDGSSTDTQYF. DNA of the CDR3: TGTGCCAGCAGTGAAGACGGCTCTAGCACAGATACGCAGTATTTT.

This rearrangement joins TRBV20-1 to TRBJ2-5; the D gene is possibly TRBD1 (6 bases). The germline CDR1 and CDR2 sequences are DFQATT and SNEGSKA (reference sequence). The CDR3 runs to 15 residues. Trimming cost V 0 bases and J 6 bases, with 17 bases left between them. The CDR3 nucleotides read TGCAGTGCTAGAGATCTCAGGACAGTTTTACAGACCCAGTACTTC. This translates into CSARDLRTVLQTQYF.

This clonotype was counted at least ten times. The rearrangement links TRBV12-3 or TRBV12-4 to TRBJ1-1; D not resolved. The CDR3 extends over 13 amino acids. The ends were cut back, 3 bases at V and 5 bases at J, with 10 bases in the middle. CDR3 in amino acids: CASSFTVGTEAFF. The DNA for the CDR3 is TGTGCCAGCAGTTTCACAGTTGGAACTGAAGCTTTCTTT.

This clonotype appeared a single time. A read error is possible here, since a much larger clone lies one base away. The rearrangement links TRBV5-5 to TRBJ1-5; D not certain. Germline lookup yields CDR1 SGHKS and CDR2 YYEKEE (reference sequence). The CDR3 consists of 13 residues. In DNA, the CDR3 is TGTGCCATCAGCTTGTACTTACGATCTCCCCAGCATTTT. Its protein is CAISLYLRSPQHF.

At least ten counts were recorded for this clonotype. The rearrangement uses TRBV6-5 and TRBJ1-3, with D possibly matching TRBD1 (6 bases). The V and J ends lost 0 bases and 0 bases respectively, with 12 bases between them. The germline gives CDR1 MNHEY, CDR2 SVGAGI. The CDR3 has 17 amino acids. This chain's CDR3 is CASSYSKQGPSGNTIYF. The CDR3 nucleotides are TGTGCCAGCAGTTACTCGAAGCAGGGGCCCTCTGGAAACACCATATATTTT.